The clone carrying this T cell receptor (beta chain) was observed a few times. Antigen: not known. Between the trimmed V and J ends, which lost 5 bases and 5 bases, there was a span of 17 bases. This CDR3 is built from 15 residues. The data derive from a study of blood T cells in healthy people across ages. At the level of the study: About one barcoded beta molecule was captured per two T cells (by template switching). Study-wide findings and caveats: Aged donors had fewer naive CD4+ cells and lower diversity than long-lived donors.

The second PCR ran roughly 7 to 12 cycles with a sample-barcoded 5' primer and J-beta primers. TCRdb used MiXCR to reprocess the 5' RACE reads, holding one entry per CDR3 protein. The sample lists about 780,000 distinct CDR3 sequences; about 47% were seen once. Staff drew around 10 milliliters of peripheral blood from each donor. The source of this sequence is a man aged 80 or over in good health. The genes are TRBV12-3 or TRBV12-4 and TRBJ2-3; no reliable D call. The sample consisted of blood. The CDR3 DNA reads TGTGCCAGCAGTATTCGCTCATTCTACTTAGATACGCAGTATTTT. Translated: CASSIRSFYLDTQYF.